The present entry profiles one T cell receptor (beta chain) with its context. Its antigen is currently unknown. The data were obtained in a study of cytomegalovirus exposure and HLA in healthy donors. 60 Vbeta and 13 Jbeta primers were used in PCR. The data were produced by immunoSEQ multiplex PCR, yet TCRdb's version contains in-frame clones alone and is incomplete. The top ten hold approximately 8.4% of the sample, which has some 120,000 clones, around three quarters seen once. Study-wide results and limits: Later analysis indicated greater clonal expansion among HLA-associated TCR beta chains than among equally common other chains. Both high specificity and high sensitivity reportedly marked the classifier's diagnosis of cytomegalovirus status.

The junction had 4 bases not matched to a gene; V was cut back by 3 bases and J by 7 bases. This CDR3 is 14 amino acids long. Germline lookup yields CDR1 SGHAT and CDR2 FQDESV (reference sequence). Sequencing was carried out using PBMCs. This receptor was taken from a man aged 30-40 years in good health and CMV-seropositive. This chain links TRBV11-1 with TRBJ2-1; 9 positions match TRBD2. In nucleotides, the CDR3 is TGTGCCAGCAGCTTGGCGGGGGGGCGGAATGAGCAGTTCTTC. Its protein product is CASSLAGGRNEQFF.